The clone carrying this T cell receptor beta chain was seen more than once but under ten times. Antigen specificity is unknown. There are 15 residues in the CDR3. V shed 4 bases and J 8 bases; nucleotides not matched to a gene: 10. Germline values: CDR1 MRHNA, CDR2 SNTAGT. The data were obtained in a study of beta chain features in type 1 diabetes. Across the study: Healthy donors and patients had similar age, gender and cell yields.

TCRB transcripts that were expressed got sequenced, as all of the isolated RNA had been reverse transcribed. TCRdb's copy holds only in-frame clones and misses some; the assay was immunoSEQ multiplex PCR. This repertoire shows about 450,000 clones, more than 9.5% found once; its top ten account for 0.04% to 0.05%. General study results and limits: Healthy donors had naive, central memory and Treg TCRB repertoires that appeared less similar than those seen among patients. Insertion counts at VDJ junctions were lower in type 1 diabetes patients, who also showed more deletions there.

The chain carries TRBV6-4 and TRBJ1-4; TRBD1 agrees at 7 bases. Sequenced material: naive CD4+ T cells from blood. The sequence came from a woman aged 18 to 35 in good health. This CDR3 reads CASSATGTVDEKLFF. The CDR3 DNA reads TGTGCCAGCAGTGCCACCGGGACAGTGGACGAAAAACTGTTTTTT.